This T cell receptor (beta chain) was recovered during a study of vaccination effects on CD4 cells after COVID-19. Using viral peptide pools, the ViraFEST assay grew out antigen-specific CD4+ T cells prior to sequencing. An approximately ten-day culture period preceded the isolation of CD4+ T cells. Previously uninfected by SARS-CoV-2, the vaccine recipients also showed negative nucleocapsid antibodies. Wells of roughly 2.1 million PBMC each were grown with 8.5 to 10 IU/ml IL-2 and roughly 10 ug/ml peptides. Of note for this clone: Its antigen remains unknown.

Data came from immunoSEQ multiplex PCR; TCRdb stores just in-frame clones and leaves some out. Of about 41,000 clones in the sample, approximately 80% are singletons; the top ten hold approximately 2.9%. The TCR was taken from a human donor who received a COVID-19 vaccine. Source: CD4+ T cells from PBMCs cultured with HCoV-NL63 spike peptides, taken before COVID-19 vaccination.

The CDR3 here is CASSTPGLANYEQYV. The CDR3 DNA follows: TGTGCCAGCAGTACCCCGGGACTAGCTAACTACGAGCAGTACGTC. The J gene is TRBJ2-7, the V gene TRBV6-5, with 9 bases matching TRBD2. This CDR3 contains 15 residues. After removal of 5 bases from V and 3 bases from J, the junction contained 8 bases not matched to a gene. Germline CDR1 is MNHEY and CDR2 is SVGAGI.